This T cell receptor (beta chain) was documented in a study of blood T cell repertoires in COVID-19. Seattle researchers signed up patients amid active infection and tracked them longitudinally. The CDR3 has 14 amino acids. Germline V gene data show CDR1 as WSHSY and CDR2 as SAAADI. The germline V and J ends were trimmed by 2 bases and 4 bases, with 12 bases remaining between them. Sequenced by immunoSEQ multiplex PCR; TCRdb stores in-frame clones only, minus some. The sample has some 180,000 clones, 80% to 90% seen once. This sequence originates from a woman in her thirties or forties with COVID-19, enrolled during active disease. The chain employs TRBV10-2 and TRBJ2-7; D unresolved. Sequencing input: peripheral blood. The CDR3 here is CASSEDSLRYEQYV. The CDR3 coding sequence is TGCGCCAGCAGTGAGGATAGTTTGAGATACGAGCAGTACGTC.